This T cell receptor (beta chain) originates from a study of blood T cell repertoires in COVID-19. Study as a whole: Whether acute or convalescent, the COVID-19 samples came from the United States, Italy and Spain. The cDNA or gDNA used as material had been derived from T cells, B-cell-depleted T cells, or PBMCs.

With 2 bases clipped from V and 0 bases from J, the junction kept 2 bases outside the gene matches. The CDR3 is 15 amino acids. Germline CDR1 reads MNHEY; CDR2 reads SVGEGT. Seattle patient enrollment occurred during active infection, with longitudinal follow-up thereafter. Original processing methods: Reference gene primer amplification yielded estimated nucleated cell counts. Repertoires were generated with immunoSEQ multiplex PCR, while TCRdb's copy carries only in-frame clones and drops some. Clone size and the V and J calls come from that table; the DNA yielded D and trimming. The data contain approximately 300,000 clones, roughly nine tenths of them seen just once; the ten biggest clones take up over 1.5%.

The sample was peripheral blood. The rearrangement uses TRBV6-2 or TRBV6-3 and TRBJ2-5, with 8 bases that match TRBD2. This clonotype was sampled from a woman in her thirties with COVID-19, enrolled during active disease. The CDR3 DNA reads TGTGCCAGCAGTTACAAACTAGCGGACCAAGAGACCCAGTACTTC. This translates into CASSYKLADQETQYF.